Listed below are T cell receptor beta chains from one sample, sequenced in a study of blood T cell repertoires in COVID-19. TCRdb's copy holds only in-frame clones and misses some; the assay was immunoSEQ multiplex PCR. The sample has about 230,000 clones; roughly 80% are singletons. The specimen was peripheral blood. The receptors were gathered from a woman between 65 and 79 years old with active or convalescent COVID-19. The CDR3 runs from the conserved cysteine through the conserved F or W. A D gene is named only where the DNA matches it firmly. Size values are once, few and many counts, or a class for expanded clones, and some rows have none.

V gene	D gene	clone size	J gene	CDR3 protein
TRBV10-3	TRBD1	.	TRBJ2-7	CAISQTGNWDEQYF
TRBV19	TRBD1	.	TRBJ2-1	CASRQGEVEQFF
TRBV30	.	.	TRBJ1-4	CAWSFGQGREKLFF
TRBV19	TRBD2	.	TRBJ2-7	CASSSLRTSYSYEQYF
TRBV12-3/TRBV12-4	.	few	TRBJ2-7	CASSSGTPTEQYF
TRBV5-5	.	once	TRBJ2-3	CASSFTLAWGDTQYF
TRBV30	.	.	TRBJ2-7	CAGGRVGNYEQYF
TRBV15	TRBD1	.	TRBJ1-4	CATSRDRQGTNEKLFF
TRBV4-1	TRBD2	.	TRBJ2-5	CASSREREGKSEETQYF
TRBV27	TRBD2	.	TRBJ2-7	CASTKAGALYEQYF
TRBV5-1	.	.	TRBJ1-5	CASSPEGGQPQHF
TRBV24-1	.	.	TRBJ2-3	CATSAGRDEDTQYF
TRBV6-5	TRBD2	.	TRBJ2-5	CARPPGREGETQYF
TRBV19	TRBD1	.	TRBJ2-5	CASSRTGRETQYF
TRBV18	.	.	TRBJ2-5	CASSPILETQYF
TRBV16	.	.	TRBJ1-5	CASSQSTESQPQHF
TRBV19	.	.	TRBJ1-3	CASRQMSSGNTIYF
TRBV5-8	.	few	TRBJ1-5	CASSWGTGSNQPKHF
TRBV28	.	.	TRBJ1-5	CASSLGSNQPQHF
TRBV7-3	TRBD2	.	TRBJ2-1	CASSLNGLAGGPHEQFF
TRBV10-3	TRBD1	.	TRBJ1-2	CAISDIDRGGGYTF
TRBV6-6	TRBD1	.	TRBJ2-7	CATGGQASYEQYF
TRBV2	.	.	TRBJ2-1	CASSAPLQVGQFF
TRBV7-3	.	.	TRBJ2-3	CASSPPGIEDTQYF
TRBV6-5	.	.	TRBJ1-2	CASSPSVGGYTF
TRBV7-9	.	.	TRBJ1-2	CASSLGPQGSHGYTF
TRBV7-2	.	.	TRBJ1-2	CASSFTGQGYGYTF
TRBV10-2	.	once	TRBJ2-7	CASRDSGGAYEQYF
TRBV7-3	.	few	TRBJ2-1	CASSLTPQGNQFF
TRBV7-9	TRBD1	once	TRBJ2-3	CASSLLQGARGDTQYF
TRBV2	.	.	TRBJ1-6	CASSVDGKNSPLHF
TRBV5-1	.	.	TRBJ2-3	CASSGQGGPDTQYF
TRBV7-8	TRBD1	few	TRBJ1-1	CASSLARTGSGGNTEAFF
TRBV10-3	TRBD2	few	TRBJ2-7	CAVGGGGGSPYEQYF
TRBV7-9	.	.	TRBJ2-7	CASSPARGLSGNEQYF
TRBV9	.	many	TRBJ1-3	CASSVGQIGVGNTIYF
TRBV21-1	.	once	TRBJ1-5	CASSKGEDRNVSNQPQHF
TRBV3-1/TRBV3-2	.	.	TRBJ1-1	CASSQEATEAFF
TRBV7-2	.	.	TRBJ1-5	CASSLFFQPQHF
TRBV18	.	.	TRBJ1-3	CASSPVQPLAGGNTIYF
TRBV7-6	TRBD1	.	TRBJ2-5	CASSQQGIRFETQYF
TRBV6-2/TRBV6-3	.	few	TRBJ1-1	CASSFQGYSEAFF
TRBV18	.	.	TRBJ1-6	CASSPIPGDNSPLHF
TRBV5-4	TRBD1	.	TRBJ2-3	CASSKTGQLDTQYF
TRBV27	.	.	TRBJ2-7	CASSLSYGVGEQYF
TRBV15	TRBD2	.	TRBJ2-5	CATSSGFGGFQETQYF
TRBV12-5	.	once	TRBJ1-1	CASAVGGTEAFF
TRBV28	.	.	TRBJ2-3	CASSLRQDSTDTQYF
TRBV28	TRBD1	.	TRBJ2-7	CASRPTGGSYEQYF
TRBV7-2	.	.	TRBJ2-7	CASSLVATAYEQYF
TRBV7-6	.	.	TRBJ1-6	CASSLGPNYGDSPLHF
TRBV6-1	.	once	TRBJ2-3	CASSEAKGLGGADTQYF
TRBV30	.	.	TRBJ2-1	CAWRGDEGQNEQFF
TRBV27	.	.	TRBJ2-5	CASSFWQDQETQYF
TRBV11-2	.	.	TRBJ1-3	CASSLVPGGSSGNTIYF
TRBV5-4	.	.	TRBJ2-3	CASSAPLETDTQYF
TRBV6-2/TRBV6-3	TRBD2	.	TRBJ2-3	CASSYPSGGADTQYF
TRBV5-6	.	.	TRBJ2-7	CASSLNLGSSRDEQYF
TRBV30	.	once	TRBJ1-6	CAWSVPGAYNSPLHF
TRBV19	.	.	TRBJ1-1	CASSIAASGNTEAFF